This T cell receptor (beta chain) originates from a study of T cells after yellow fever vaccination. Study conclusions and caveats: Overall, a small share of clonotypes was seen in both CD4 and CD8 compartments.

A note on this clonotype: What it binds is unknown.

In TCRdb, the 5' RACE reads were re-called with MiXCR into one record per CDR3 protein. The sample lists about 580,000 distinct CDR3 sequences; 17% were seen once. The TCR sequence derives from a man aged 18 to 29 who received the YFV17D yellow fever vaccine. Sequenced material: PBMCs, taken less than 6 days after the first yellow fever vaccination.

The chain's CDR3 is CASSLSVTGNEAFF. The CDR3 nucleotides are TGTGCCAGCAGCTTATCGGTAACAGGGAATGAAGCTTTCTTT. The rearrangement joins TRBV7-9 to TRBJ1-1, with D tentatively TRBD1 (6 bases). Germline V gene lookup returns CDR1 SEHNR and CDR2 FQNEAQ (reference sequence). With 2 bases removed from V and 7 bases from J, the gap between germline ends came to 14 bases. The CDR3 loop spans 14 amino acids.